This T cell receptor beta chain was recorded in a study of human T cells and chemical hapten exposure (dated by TCRdb to about 2021). The study in broad terms: For sensitization, 2% DPC in acetone was applied to a 2 cm by 2 cm area of upper inner arm skin. Weekly therapeutic DPC doses were additionally applied to the scalp of patients throughout the approximately 24-week study period. Patch testing was performed on the upper back with Finn chambers containing 0.01% DPC, and the patch tests were scored after 6 days according to International Contact Dermatitis Research Group standards. The patient cohort, mostly female, included alopecia areata with under or over 50% scalp involvement, alopecia totalis and alopecia universalis. Libraries were pooled for sequencing, and per-sample TCR yields varied mainly because of small differences in library volumes within the pool. This study followed changes in the peripheral blood TCR repertoire in vivo during primary and secondary sensitization of alopecia patients to the hapten diphenylcyclopropenone (DPC). Blood samples were taken from patients before sensitization (week 0) and at 2, 6 and about 24 weeks after DPC sensitization. About 30 alopecia patients provided blood for TCR sequencing at one to four time points (pre-sensitization, 2, 6 and 24 weeks). Study-level results and caveats: Alopecia, a presumed autoimmune disease, was present in all patients, so the immune response of the patients might differ from that of healthy individuals. A positive correlation was found between the number of PT1 expanded TCRs and patch test score, with significance reached at thresholds 8, 16 and 32 but not 4. Repeated subsampling changed both the strength of the expansion versus patch-test correlation and the threshold at which the correlation became significant. Significantly more large CDR3 similarity clusters were formed by expanded TCRs than by pre-sensitization or healthy control sets, consistent with antigen-driven responses. No change with DPC sensitization was found in the number of TCRs above 1 in 1000 frequency, and no evidence of global repertoire structure alterations was found.

As to this clonotype: The specificity of this receptor is unknown. Base quality data are lacking; no much larger clone is found one base away.

Library preparation employed RACE. Sequencing instrument: NextSeq 500. During library preparation, unique molecular identifiers were attached to individual cDNA molecules so that TCRs could be counted in a quantitative, reproducible way. For every blood RNA sample, sequencing covered both the TCR alpha and TCR beta chains. As for the original processing: Samples had a median of 95,638 TCRs, with a range from roughly 23,224 to 700,000. V, J and CDR3 annotation of the TCR reads was performed with the Decombinator software suite. Every sample was subsampled to the same number of TCRs (28,000) for the PS versus PT1 abundance plots. TCRs were defined as expanded if absent before sensitization and observed at least eight times at the 2-week time point. The public reads were reanalyzed by TCRdb: fastp trimming at Q25, MiXCR alignment, in-frame beta chains only. Each CDR3 protein gets just one entry, which takes the most common genes and DNA from the rows behind it. The V and J calls were determined by TCRdb, not by the authors. The sample table records 80,000 to 100,000 distinct CDR3 sequences; around 12% of these occur just once. Of the sample, approximately 2.1% is held by the ten largest clones.

The time point label, as the study defines it: patch test 1, 2 weeks after DPC sensitization. The treatment or condition label, read with the paper, signifies: therapeutic diphenylcyclopropenone sensitization with weekly scalp DPC. Blood at each patch-test visit was drawn before the patch test was applied. Eligible patients were aged 18 to 70, diagnosed with alopecia, deemed suitable for DPC therapy, and excluded if pregnant. Total RNA was isolated from unfractionated whole blood collected in Tempus Blood RNA tubes. As encoded in the germline V gene (reference sequence), CDR1 is MNHEY while CDR2 is SMNVEV. Between the V and J ends, shortened by 7 bases and 7 bases respectively, the junction contains 11 bases. From its cysteine to its phenylalanine, the CDR3 spans 13 amino acids. The entry retains the CDR3 DNA only, 39 bases that are in frame from base 1.

This receptor chain uses TRBV27 and TRBJ1-6, with TRBD1 tentatively as D gene (5 bases match). This sequence originates from a middle-aged woman with alopecia areata. Some clones in this sample may be carry-over from other donors' samples. The sequences come from whole blood, collected in connection with sensitization to the hapten diphenylcyclopropenone (DPC). This receptor has the CDR3 CASTRQSNSPLHF. The DNA sequence is TGTGCCAGCACGAGACAGAGCAATTCACCCCTCCACTTT.